The 15 T cell receptor beta chains listed next were all sequenced from one sample in a study of cytomegalovirus exposure and HLA in healthy donors (dated by TCRdb to between 2016 and 2019). Libraries were made using the immunoSEQ multiplex PCR assay. For the multiplex PCR, a mixture combining 60 forward primers for TCR Vbeta segments and 13 reverse primers for TCR Jbeta segments was used. TCRdb holds this immuneACCESS table with in-frame rearrangements only. Some clones are missing; in checked studies, unresolved V genes explain under half, and the rest has no known cause. This sample holds some 150,000 clones; around 84% were observed only once. Of the sample, approximately 2.5% is held by the ten largest clones. Material: PBMCs. Source of these receptors: a woman aged 18-35 years in good health and CMV-seronegative.

The genes are TRBV6-5 and TRBJ2-7, with D perhaps TRBD1 (6 bases). Germline V gene data show CDR1 as MNHEY and CDR2 as SVGAGI. The CDR3 extends over 13 amino acids. Trimming removed 4 bases at V and 1 base at J, with 8 bases between. The CDR3 region is CASSSQGSYEQYF. CDR3 in DNA: TGTGCCAGCAGTTCCCAGGGGTCCTACGAGCAGTACTTC.

The J gene is TRBJ2-7, the V gene TRBV5-1; TRBD1 aligns across 10 bases. The length of the CDR3 is 14 residues. V was clipped by 4 bases and J by 4 bases; unmatched bases: 5. The germline V gene has CDR1 SGHRS and CDR2 YFSETQ. The CDR3 loop is CASSADRGPYEQYF. The CDR3, as DNA: TGCGCCAGCAGCGCTGACAGGGGGCCATACGAGCAGTACTTC.

This clone was detected a few times. CDR3 DNA: TGTGCCAGCGAGGGACAGGGCAAAGCTGGAAACACCATATATTTT. Translating gives CASEGQGKAGNTIYF. The rearrangement links TRBV19 to TRBJ1-3, with TRBD1 matching 9 bases. Germline V lookup: CDR1 LNHDA, CDR2 SQIVND (reference sequence). J gave up 2 bases and V 9 bases, and 8 bases lay outside the gene matches. The CDR3 is 15 residues long.

The V call is TRBV10-3, the J call TRBJ2-2, with D possibly being TRBD2 (6 bases). The CDR3 is 14 residues long. V gave up 5 bases and J gave up 8 bases, with 15 bases separating them. Per the germline V gene, CDR1 is ENHRY and CDR2 is SYGVKD. The CDR3 coding sequence is TGTGCCATCAGTCAAAGGGACTTGATGGGGGAGCTGTTTTTT. This sequence encodes CAISQRDLMGELFF.

The V and J genes are TRBV7-2 and TRBJ1-2; D is possibly TRBD1 (5 bases). V gave up 5 bases and J gave up 6 bases, with 16 bases separating them. Germline values: CDR1 SGHTA, CDR2 FQGNSA. This CDR3 contains 14 residues. In nucleotides, the CDR3 is TGTGCCAGCAGCCCACAACCGGAAGGGGATGGCTACACCTTC. Translating it yields CASSPQPEGDGYTF.

CDR3: CAMSGTGDSYGYTF. In DNA, the CDR3 is TGTGCCATGTCCGGGACAGGGGATTCCTATGGCTACACCTTC. The chain recombines TRBV10-3 with TRBJ1-2, with TRBD1 matching over 10 bases. The V gene's germline CDR1 is ENHRY and CDR2 SYGVKD. J lost 4 bases, V lost 9 bases, and 8 bases had no gene match. The CDR3 totals 14 residues.

The rearrangement joins TRBV15 to TRBJ1-5; D gene unclear. The CDR3 has 14 amino acids. Per the germline V gene, CDR1 is LNHNV and CDR2 is YYDKDF (reference sequence). The V and J ends lost 0 bases and 2 bases respectively, with 5 bases between them. CDR3 coding DNA: TGTGCCACCAGCAGAGATTCAGGCAATCAGCCCCAGCATTTT. This translates into CATSRDSGNQPQHF.

The chain carries TRBV19 and TRBJ2-3; 9 bases fit TRBD2. The CDR3 sequence is 16 residues long. V trimming: 5 bases; J trimming: 0 bases; junction bases outside the gene matches: 6. CDR1 is LNHDA, CDR2 SQIVND, per germline (reference sequence). The CDR3 DNA follows: TGTGCCAGTAGTCCCTTAGCGGGGGCTAGCACAGATACGCAGTATTTT. It translates to CASSPLAGASTDTQYF.

This sequence joins TRBV19 and TRBJ2-7; TRBD2 agrees at 10 bases. The J segment lost 4 bases and the V segment lost 5 bases, leaving 8 bases of the junction unmatched. The CDR3 has 15 amino acids. Germline-derived CDR1 and CDR2 are LNHDA and SQIVND (reference sequence). The chain's CDR3 is CASSRTSGTPYEQYF. Here the CDR3 DNA reads TGTGCCAGTAGTCGAACTAGCGGGACACCTTACGAGCAGTACTTC. The full variable domain, completed using reference TRBV19 and TRBJ2-7, is DGGITQSPKYLFRKEGQNVTLSCEQNLNHDAMYWYRQDPGQGLRLIYYSQIVNDFQKGDIAEGYSVSREKKESFPLTVTSAQKNPTAFYLCASSRTSGTPYEQYFGPGTRLTVT.

The chain employs TRBV7-9 and TRBJ2-5; 8 bases map to TRBD1. The germline gives CDR1 SEHNR, CDR2 FQNEAQ (reference sequence). V trimming: 0 bases; J trimming: 7 bases; junction bases outside the gene matches: 7. This CDR3 contains 15 residues. The chain's CDR3 is CASSLAQGALATQYF. In DNA form, the CDR3 reads TGTGCCAGCAGCTTAGCGCAGGGGGCCCTGGCGACCCAGTACTTC.

The chain has TRBV11-2 and TRBJ2-3; 7 bases agree with TRBD1. The CDR3 runs 16 residues. Per germline, CDR1 SGHAT and CDR2 FQNNGV. V lost 5 bases to trimming and J lost 0 bases; unmatched junction nucleotides: 8. The CDR3 loop reads CASSGGQTSSTDTQYF. The CDR3 DNA sequence: TGTGCCAGCAGCGGGGGACAGACCTCTAGCACAGATACGCAGTATTTT.

The J gene is TRBJ1-6, the V gene TRBV23-1; D gene ambiguous. TRBV23-1 is an ORF, and what it does is uncertain. The CDR3 sequence is 15 residues long. V dropped 3 bases and J dropped 6 bases, with 12 bases sitting between them. The CDR3 sequence is CASSQASVGNSPLHF. CDR3 bases: TGCGCCAGCAGTCAGGCAAGCGTCGGTAATTCACCCCTCCACTTT.

This chain joins TRBV6-5 and TRBJ2-7, with D maybe TRBD2 (6 bases). The germline gives CDR1 MNHEY, CDR2 SVGAGI. The ends were cut back, 8 bases at V and 2 bases at J, with 13 bases in the middle. This CDR3 region has 13 residues. The CDR3, as DNA: TGTGCCAGCGGGAGGTCCTCCCCCTACGAGCAGTACTTC. Amino acid sequence: CASGRSSPYEQYF.

DNA of the CDR3: TGTGCCAGCAGCGAGGGCCAGGGGAAACTGTTTTTT. This translates into CASSEGQGKLFF. The chain joins TRBV5-6 to TRBJ1-4, with a weak D call TRBD1 (6 bases). The V end lost 4 bases, the J end lost 11 bases, and 12 bases lay between the germline ends. The CDR3 covers 12 residues. Germline values: CDR1 SGHDT, CDR2 YYEEEE.

The chain carries TRBV7-9 and TRBJ2-5, with TRBD2 matching 13 bases. The CDR3 has 16 residues. CDR1 SEHNR and CDR2 FQNEAQ come from the germline V gene (reference sequence). With V trimmed by 7 bases and J by 5 bases, 10 bases remained unmatched. The CDR3 loop reads CASTDALAGGLETQYF. The CDR3 DNA follows: TGTGCCAGCACCGACGCACTAGCGGGGGGGCTGGAGACCCAGTACTTC.